The present entry profiles one T cell receptor beta chain with its context. The target antigen is unknown. The sample comes from a study of cytomegalovirus exposure and HLA in healthy donors. Study in general: The 666 first-cohort repertoires shared a platform with the 120 or so validation repertoires, as reported in a later analysis. Study-level points and caveats: A few CMV-associated chains proved CMV antigen-specific in vitro. TCR sequences were mostly rare, though some public TCRs occurred in many donors.

This table comes from immunoSEQ multiplex PCR, and its TCRdb copy is limited to in-frame clones, with some not included. This table holds approximately 58,000 clones, about 94% found once. Germline CDR1 is SGHRS and CDR2 is YFSETQ. Trimming cost V 0 bases and J 5 bases, with 11 bases left between them. The CDR3 is 15 amino acids. This chain uses TRBV5-1 with TRBJ1-4; D remains ambiguous. The sequence was collected from a man between 18 and 29 years old in good health and CMV-seronegative. Sequences were obtained from PBMCs. CDR3 region: CASSLARLSNEKLFF. CDR3 nucleotide sequence: TGCGCCAGCAGCTTGGCCAGGCTCTCAAATGAAAAACTGTTTTTT.